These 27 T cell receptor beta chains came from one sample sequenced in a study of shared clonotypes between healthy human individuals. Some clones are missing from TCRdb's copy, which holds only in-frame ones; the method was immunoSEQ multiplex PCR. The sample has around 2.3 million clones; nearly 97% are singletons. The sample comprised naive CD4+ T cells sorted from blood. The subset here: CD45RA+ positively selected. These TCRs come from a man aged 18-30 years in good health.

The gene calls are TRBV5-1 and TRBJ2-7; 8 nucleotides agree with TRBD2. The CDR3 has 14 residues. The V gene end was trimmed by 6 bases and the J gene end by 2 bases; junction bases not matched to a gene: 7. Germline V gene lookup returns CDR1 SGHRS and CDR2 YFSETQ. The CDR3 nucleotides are TGCGCCAGCAAGAACGGGACTAGTCCCTACGAGCAGTACTTC. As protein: CASKNGTSPYEQYF.

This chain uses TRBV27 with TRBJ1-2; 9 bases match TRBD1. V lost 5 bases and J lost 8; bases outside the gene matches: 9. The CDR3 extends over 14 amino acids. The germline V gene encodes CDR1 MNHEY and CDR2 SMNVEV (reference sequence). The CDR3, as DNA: TGTGCCAGCAGTCCAGGACAGGGGACGCGGGGCTACACCTTC. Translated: CASSPGQGTRGYTF.

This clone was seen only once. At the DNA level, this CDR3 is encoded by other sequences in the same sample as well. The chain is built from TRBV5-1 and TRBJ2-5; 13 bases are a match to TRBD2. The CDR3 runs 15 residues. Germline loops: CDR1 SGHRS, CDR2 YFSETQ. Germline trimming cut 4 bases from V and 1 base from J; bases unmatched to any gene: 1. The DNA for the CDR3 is TGCGCCAGCAGCCGGACTAGCGGGGGCCAAGAGACCCAGTACTTC. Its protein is CASSRTSGGQETQYF.

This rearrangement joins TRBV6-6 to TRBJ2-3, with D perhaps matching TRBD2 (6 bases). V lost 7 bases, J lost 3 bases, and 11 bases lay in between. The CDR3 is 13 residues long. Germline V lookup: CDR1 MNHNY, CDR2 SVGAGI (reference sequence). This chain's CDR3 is CASTPGDTDTQYF. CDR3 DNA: TGTGCCAGCACCCCGGGGGATACAGATACGCAGTATTTT.

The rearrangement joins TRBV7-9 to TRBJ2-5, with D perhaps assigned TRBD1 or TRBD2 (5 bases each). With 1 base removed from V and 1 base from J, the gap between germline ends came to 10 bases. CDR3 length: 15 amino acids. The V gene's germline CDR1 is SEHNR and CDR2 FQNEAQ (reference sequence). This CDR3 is CASSLVGDLQETQYF. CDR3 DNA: TGTGCCAGCAGCTTAGTGGGGGACCTCCAAGAGACCCAGTACTTC.

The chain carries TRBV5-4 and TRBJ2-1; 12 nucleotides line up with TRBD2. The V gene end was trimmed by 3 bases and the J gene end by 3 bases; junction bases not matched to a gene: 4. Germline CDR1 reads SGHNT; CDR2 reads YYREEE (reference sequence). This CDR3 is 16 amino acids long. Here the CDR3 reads CASSSGTSGYYNEQFF. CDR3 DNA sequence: TGTGCCAGCAGCTCCGGGACTAGCGGGTACTACAATGAGCAGTTCTTC.

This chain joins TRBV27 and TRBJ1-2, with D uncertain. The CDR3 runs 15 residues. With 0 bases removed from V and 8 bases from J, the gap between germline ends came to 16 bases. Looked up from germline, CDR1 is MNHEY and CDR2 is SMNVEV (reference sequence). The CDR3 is CASSLSWELIGGYTF. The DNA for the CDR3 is TGTGCCAGCAGTTTATCCTGGGAGCTGATAGGGGGCTACACCTTC.

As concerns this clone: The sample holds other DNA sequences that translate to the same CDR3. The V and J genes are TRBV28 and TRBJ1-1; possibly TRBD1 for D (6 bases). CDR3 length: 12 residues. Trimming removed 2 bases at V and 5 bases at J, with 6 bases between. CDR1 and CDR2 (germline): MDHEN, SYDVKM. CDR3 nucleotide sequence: TGTGCCAGCAGTTTAAGGGGGACTGAAGCTTTCTTT. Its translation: CASSLRGTEAFF.

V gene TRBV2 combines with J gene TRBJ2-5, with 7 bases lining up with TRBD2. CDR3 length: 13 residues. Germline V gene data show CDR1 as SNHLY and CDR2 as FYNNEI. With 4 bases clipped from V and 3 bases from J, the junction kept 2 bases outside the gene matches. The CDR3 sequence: CASSVRGEETQYF. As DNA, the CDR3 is TGTGCCAGCAGTGTCCGGGGGGAAGAGACCCAGTACTTC.

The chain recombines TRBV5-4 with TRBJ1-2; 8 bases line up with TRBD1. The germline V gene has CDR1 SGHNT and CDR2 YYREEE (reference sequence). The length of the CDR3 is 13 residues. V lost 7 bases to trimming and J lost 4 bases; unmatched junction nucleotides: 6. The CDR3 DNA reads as TGTGCCAGCGGACAGGGTGGTGGCTATGGCTACACCTTC. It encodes CASGQGGGYGYTF. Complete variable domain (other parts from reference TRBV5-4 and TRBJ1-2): ETGVTQSPTHLIKTRGQQVTLRCSSQSGHNTVSWYQQALGQGPQFIFQYYREEENGRGNFPPRFSGLQFPNYSSELNVNALELDDSALYLCASGQGGGYGYTFGSGTRLTVV.

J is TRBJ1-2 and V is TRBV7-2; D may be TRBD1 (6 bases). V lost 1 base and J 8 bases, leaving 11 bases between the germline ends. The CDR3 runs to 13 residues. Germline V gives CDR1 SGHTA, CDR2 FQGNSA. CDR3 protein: CASSLVQGLGYTF. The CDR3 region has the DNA TGTGCCAGCAGCTTAGTTCAGGGGTTGGGCTACACCTTC. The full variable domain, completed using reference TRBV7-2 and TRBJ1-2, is GAGVSQSPSNKVTEKGKDVELRCDPISGHTALYWYRQSLGQGLEFLIYFQGNSAPDKSGLPSDRFSAERTGGSVSTLTIQRTQQEDSAVYLCASSLVQGLGYTFGSGTRLTVV.

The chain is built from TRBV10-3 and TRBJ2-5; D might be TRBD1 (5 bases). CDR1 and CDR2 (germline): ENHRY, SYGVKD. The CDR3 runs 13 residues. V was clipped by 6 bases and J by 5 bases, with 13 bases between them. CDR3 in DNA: TGTGCCATCAGCTCCGACAGAAGGGAGACCCAGTACTTC. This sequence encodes CAISSDRRETQYF.

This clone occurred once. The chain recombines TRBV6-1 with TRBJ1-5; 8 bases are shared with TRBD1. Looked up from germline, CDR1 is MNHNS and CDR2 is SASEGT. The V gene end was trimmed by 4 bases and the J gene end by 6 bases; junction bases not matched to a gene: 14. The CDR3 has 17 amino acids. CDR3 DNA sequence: TGTGCCAGCAGTGGTCAGGGGGCGAAATTTGGAGCTCAGCCCCAGCATTTT. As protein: CASSGQGAKFGAQPQHF.

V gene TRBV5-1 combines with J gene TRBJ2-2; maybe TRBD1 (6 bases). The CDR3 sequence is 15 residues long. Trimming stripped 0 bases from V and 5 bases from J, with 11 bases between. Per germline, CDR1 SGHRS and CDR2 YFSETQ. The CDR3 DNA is TGCGCCAGCAGCTTGGCCGGCAGGGGAACCGGGGAGCTGTTTTTT. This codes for CASSLAGRGTGELFF.

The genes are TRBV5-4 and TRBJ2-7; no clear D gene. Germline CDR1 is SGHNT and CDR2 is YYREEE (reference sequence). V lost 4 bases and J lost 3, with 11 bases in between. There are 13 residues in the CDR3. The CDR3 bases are TGTGCCAGCAGCAACGACGGTCGCTACGAGCAGTACTTC. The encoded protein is CASSNDGRYEQYF.

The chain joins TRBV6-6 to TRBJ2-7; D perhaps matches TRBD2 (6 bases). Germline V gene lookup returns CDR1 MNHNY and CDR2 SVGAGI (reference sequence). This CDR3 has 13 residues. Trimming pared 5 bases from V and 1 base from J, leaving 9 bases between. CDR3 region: CASSLGLSYEQYF. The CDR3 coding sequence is TGTGCCAGCAGTCTGGGACTTTCCTACGAGCAGTACTTC.

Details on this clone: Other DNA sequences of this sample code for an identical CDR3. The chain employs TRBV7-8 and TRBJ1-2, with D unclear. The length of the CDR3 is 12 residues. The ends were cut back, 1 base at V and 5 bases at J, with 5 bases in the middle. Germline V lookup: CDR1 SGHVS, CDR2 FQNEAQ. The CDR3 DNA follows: TGTGCCAGCAGCTTAGGAGGGTATGGCTACACCTTC. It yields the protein CASSLGGYGYTF.

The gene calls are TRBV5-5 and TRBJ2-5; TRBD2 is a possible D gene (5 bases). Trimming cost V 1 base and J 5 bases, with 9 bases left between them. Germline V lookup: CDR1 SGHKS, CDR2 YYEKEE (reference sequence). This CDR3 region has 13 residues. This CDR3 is CASSLWGVETQYF. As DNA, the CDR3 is TGTGCCAGCAGCTTGTGGGGAGTCGAGACCCAGTACTTC.

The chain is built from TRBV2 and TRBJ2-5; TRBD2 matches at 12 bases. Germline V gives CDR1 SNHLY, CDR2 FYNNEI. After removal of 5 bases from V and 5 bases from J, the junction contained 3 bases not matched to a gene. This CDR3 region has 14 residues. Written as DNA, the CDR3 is TGTGCCAGCAGTCTCGGACTAGCGGGGGAGACCCAGTACTTC. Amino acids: CASSLGLAGETQYF.

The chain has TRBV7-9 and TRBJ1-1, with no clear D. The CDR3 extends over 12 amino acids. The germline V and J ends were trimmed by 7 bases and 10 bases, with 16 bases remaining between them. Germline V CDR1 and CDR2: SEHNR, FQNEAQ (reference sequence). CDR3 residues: CASTPQNSVAFF. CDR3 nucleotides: TGTGCCAGCACCCCCCAAAATAGCGTAGCTTTCTTT.

The CDR3 loop reads CASTQGINTGELFF. DNA for the CDR3: TGTGCCAGTACCCAGGGGATAAACACCGGGGAGCTGTTTTTT. The rearrangement uses TRBV19 and TRBJ2-2, with D possibly matching TRBD1 (6 bases). Trimming left V 7 bases short and J 2 bases short, with 11 bases between. This CDR3 region has 14 residues. Germline V gene lookup returns CDR1 LNHDA and CDR2 SQIVND (reference sequence).

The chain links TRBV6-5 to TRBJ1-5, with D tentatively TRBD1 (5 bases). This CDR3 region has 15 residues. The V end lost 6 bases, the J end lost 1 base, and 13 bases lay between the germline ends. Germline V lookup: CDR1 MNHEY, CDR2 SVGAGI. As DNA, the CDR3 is TGTGCCAGCAGAAGGGACCGCGAGAGCAATCAGCCCCAGCATTTT. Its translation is CASRRDRESNQPQHF.

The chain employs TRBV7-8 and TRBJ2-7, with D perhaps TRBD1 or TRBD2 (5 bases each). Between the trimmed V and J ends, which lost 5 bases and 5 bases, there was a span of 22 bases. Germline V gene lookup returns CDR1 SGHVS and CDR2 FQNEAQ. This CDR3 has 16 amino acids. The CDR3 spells CASSPQVLGVGDEQYF. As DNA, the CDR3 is TGTGCCAGCAGCCCCCAAGTTCTAGGGGTGGGGGACGAGCAGTACTTC.

CDR3 DNA: TGTGCCAGCTCCCTCTCGGCCTCCCAGGGGGGCTGGGAGACCCAGTACTTC. Translating it yields CASSLSASQGGWETQYF. The chain is built from TRBV2 and TRBJ2-5, with D tentatively TRBD1 (7 bases). Trimming removed 8 bases from V and 5 bases from J, with 27 bases in between. CDR3 size: 17 residues. Looked up from germline, CDR1 is SNHLY and CDR2 is FYNNEI.

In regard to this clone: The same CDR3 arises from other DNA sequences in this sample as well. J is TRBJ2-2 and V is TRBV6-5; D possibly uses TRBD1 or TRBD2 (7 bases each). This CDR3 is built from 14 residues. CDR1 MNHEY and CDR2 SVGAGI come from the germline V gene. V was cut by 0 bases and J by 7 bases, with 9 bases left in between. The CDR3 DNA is TGTGCCAGCAGTTACTCCAGGGGGGGCGGGGAGCTGTTTTTT. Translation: CASSYSRGGGELFF.

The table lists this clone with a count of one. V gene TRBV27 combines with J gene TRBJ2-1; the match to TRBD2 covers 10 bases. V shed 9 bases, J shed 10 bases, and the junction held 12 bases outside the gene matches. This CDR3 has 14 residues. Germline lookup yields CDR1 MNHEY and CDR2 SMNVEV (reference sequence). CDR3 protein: CASIPWSGRGEQFF. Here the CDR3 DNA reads TGTGCCAGTATCCCCTGGAGCGGGAGGGGAGAGCAGTTCTTC.

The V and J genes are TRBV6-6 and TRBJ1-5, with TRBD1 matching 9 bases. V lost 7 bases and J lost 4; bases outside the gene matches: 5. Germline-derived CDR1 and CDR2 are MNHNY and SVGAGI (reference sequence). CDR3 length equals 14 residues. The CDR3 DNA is TGTGCCAGCACCGGGACAGGGACTAATCAGCCCCAGCATTTT. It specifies CASTGTGTNQPQHF.